This T cell receptor beta chain was documented in a study of cytomegalovirus exposure and HLA in healthy donors. Study conclusions and caveats: When analyzed later, a missense DCLRE1C variant was found to be linked to TCR beta V- and J-gene trimming. It was reportedly the case that the classifier diagnosed cytomegalovirus status with high specificity and sensitivity. It was in a later analysis that TCR association rates were seen to vary by HLA locus, highest for DRB1 and lowest for HLA-C.

As regards this clone: Its target is unknown.

Trimming cost V 4 bases and J 0 bases, with 15 bases left between them. The CDR3 length is 16 residues. The germline CDR1 and CDR2 sequences are SGHNT and YYREEE (reference sequence). Primers: 60 Vbeta forward and 13 Jbeta reverse. Using immunoSEQ multiplex PCR, the repertoire was profiled, and TCRdb retains in-frame clones only, with some absent. Of around 59,000 clones listed, 75% to 85% are singletons. The TCR was taken from a woman aged 40 to 50 in good health and CMV-seronegative. Input material: PBMCs. The gene calls are TRBV5-4 and TRBJ2-3, with D possibly being TRBD1 (6 bases). The CDR3 DNA reads as TGTGCCAGCAGCCTGGGGGCAGACCTAAGCACAGATACGCAGTATTTT. Translated, it gives CASSLGADLSTDTQYF.